The text below deals with one TCR beta chain. The data were obtained in a study of graft-versus-host responses after intestinal transplantation. About the research overall: In this cohort, recipients had multivisceral, liver-intestinal, or isolated intestinal transplants.

This table comes from immunoSEQ multiplex PCR, and its TCRdb copy is limited to in-frame clones, with some not included. The data hold around 28,000 clones, with less than 90% observed a single time. The CDR3 length is 15 residues. Between the trimmed V and J ends, which lost 3 bases and 6 bases, there was a span of 17 bases. Germline assignment: CDR1 SGHAT and CDR2 FQNNGV. Sequenced material: PBMCs, taken roughly 29 days after intestinal transplant. The chain is built from TRBV11-2 and TRBJ1-2, with TRBD1 as a possible D gene (6 bases). The clonotype originates from a human patient who received an intestinal transplant, so some T cells may come from the graft donor. CDR3 nucleotides: TGTGCCAGCAGCTTGAAGGGGGGGGCGAGGAATGGCTACACCTTC. Its protein product is CASSLKGGARNGYTF.